The 24 T cell receptor beta chains below all came from one sample that was sequenced in a study of beta chain features in type 1 diabetes. cDNA synthesis used the whole RNA isolate, giving expressed TCRB sequences. The method was immunoSEQ multiplex PCR; TCRdb's version includes in-frame clones alone and lacks a portion of them. Of some 180,000 clones listed, around 13% were seen once; the top ten hold 0.62%. Specimen: central memory CD4+ T cells from blood. The source of these receptors is a woman between 18 and 29 years old in good health.

This sequence joins TRBV5-6 and TRBJ2-7; D is ambiguous. CDR3 length equals 13 residues. The germline gives CDR1 SGHDT, CDR2 YYEEEE. V was shortened by 0 bases and J by 1 base, with 5 bases between the two germline ends. The CDR3 DNA follows: TGTGCCAGCAGCTTGGCCCATTCCTACGAGCAGTACTTC. It translates to CASSLAHSYEQYF.

This clone has just a few counts. The CDR3 spells CARTTGREYGYTF. The CDR3 region has the DNA TGTGCCAGGACGACAGGGAGAGAGTATGGCTACACCTTC. V usage is TRBV2 and J usage is TRBJ1-2; 7 bases are shared with TRBD1. Per germline, CDR1 SNHLY and CDR2 FYNNEI. The CDR3 is 13 residues long. J was trimmed by 5 bases and V by 9 bases; bases with no gene match: 9.

The chain couples TRBV27 to TRBJ1-4; 8 bases agree with TRBD1. The CDR3 is 15 amino acids. The germline CDR1 and CDR2 sequences are MNHEY and SMNVEV (reference sequence). Trimming removed 7 bases from V and 6 bases from J; junction bases left unmatched: 10. The chain's CDR3 is CASTVTGARDEKLFF. CDR3 sequence (DNA): TGTGCCAGCACCGTGACAGGGGCAAGAGATGAAAAACTGTTTTTT.

This sequence joins TRBV30 and TRBJ2-7; 9 bases agree with TRBD1. Trimming at V came to 1 base and at J to 11 bases, leaving 3 bases not matched to a gene. Germline CDR1 GTSNPN, CDR2 SVGIG (reference sequence). The CDR3 sequence is 11 residues long. DNA for the CDR3: TGTGCCTGGAGTGCAAGACAGGGGGAGTACTTC. Translated, it gives CAWSARQGEYF.

This clone was found a few times. This chain connects TRBV29-1 to TRBJ1-4; 7 positions agree with TRBD1. Germline values: CDR1 SQVTM, CDR2 ANQGSEA. J lost 10 bases, V lost 4 bases, and 12 bases had no gene match. This CDR3 has 14 amino acids. For the CDR3, the DNA is TGCAGCGTTGGAATTTCAGGGGGAGGAGGAAAACTGTTTTTT. Its protein is CSVGISGGGGKLFF.

This clone was seen more than once but under ten times. The V gene is TRBV19, the J gene TRBJ1-1; D is ambiguous. There are 13 residues in the CDR3. Deletions cut 5 bases from V and 4 bases from J, with 11 bases between. Germline V CDR1 and CDR2: LNHDA, SQIVND (reference sequence). CDR3 nucleotide sequence: TGTGCCAGTAGTCTCAGGTACGGCACTGAAGCTTTCTTT. It translates to CASSLRYGTEAFF.

At least ten counts were recorded for this clone. V usage is TRBV5-1 and J usage is TRBJ2-7; TRBD2 agrees at 12 bases. The CDR3 length is 15 residues. The germline V gene encodes CDR1 SGHRS and CDR2 YFSETQ. Trimming at V came to 4 bases and at J to 2 bases, leaving 4 bases not matched to a gene. This CDR3 is CASSPGLAGPYEQYF. CDR3 bases: TGCGCCAGCAGCCCAGGACTAGCGGGGCCCTACGAGCAGTACTTC.

This clone was seen a few times. The chain joins TRBV29-1 to TRBJ1-4; 7 nucleotides match TRBD1. The CDR3 loop spans 13 amino acids. V trimming: 7 bases; J trimming: 4 bases; junction bases outside the gene matches: 6. Germline V gene data show CDR1 as SQVTM and CDR2 as ANQGSEA. The CDR3 region is CSAGQHINEKLFF. Written as DNA, the CDR3 is TGCAGCGCGGGACAGCATATTAATGAAAAACTGTTTTTT.

This clone was seen a handful of times. The gene calls are TRBV14 and TRBJ2-7; 7 bases are a match to TRBD1. Per germline, CDR1 SGHDN and CDR2 FVKESK. V lost 5 bases, J lost 4 bases, and 11 bases stayed unmatched. CDR3 length: 15 amino acids. The CDR3 here is CASSESQGVSYEQYF. The DNA of the CDR3 is TGTGCCAGCAGCGAATCCCAGGGGGTGTCGTACGAGCAGTACTTC. The entire variable domain, with the rest obtained from reference TRBV14 and TRBJ2-7, is as follows: EAGVTQFPSHSVIEKGQTVTLRCDPISGHDNLYWYRRVMGKEIKFLLHFVKESKQDESGMPNNRFLAERTGGTYSTLKVQPAELEDSGVYFCASSESQGVSYEQYFGPGTRLTVT.

This clone was counted a few times. The V call is TRBV30, the J call TRBJ2-1; D might be TRBD2 (5 bases). The CDR3 is 13 residues long. Germline CDR1 GTSNPN, CDR2 SVGIG (reference sequence). Trimming stripped 5 bases from V and 4 bases from J, with 12 bases between. Here the CDR3 reads CAWEDERYNEQFF. As DNA, the CDR3 is TGTGCCTGGGAGGATGAGCGGTACAATGAGCAGTTCTTC.

This clone was found a few times. CDR3: CASSPGGANTGELFF. The DNA of the CDR3 is TGTGCCAGCAGCCCAGGAGGGGCGAACACCGGGGAGCTGTTTTTT. The gene calls are TRBV28 and TRBJ2-2, with D possibly matching TRBD2 (6 bases). Germline V CDR1 and CDR2: MDHEN, SYDVKM. Trimming stripped 6 bases from V and 0 bases from J, with 11 bases between. CDR3 length equals 15 residues. Based on the CDR3 plus reference TRBV28 and TRBJ2-2, the full variable domain is DVKVTQSSRYLVKRTGEKVFLECVQDMDHENMFWYRQDPGLGLRLIYFSYDVKMKEKGDIPEGYSVSREKKERFSLILESASTNQTSMYLCASSPGGANTGELFFGEGSRLTVL.

This clone turned up a few times. The chain couples TRBV28 to TRBJ2-2; 8 bases are a match to TRBD2. CDR1 and CDR2 from the germline V gene are MDHEN and SYDVKM. The CDR3 covers 15 residues. The V segment lost 8 bases and the J segment 1 base; nucleotides outside the gene matches: 6. CDR3 sequence (DNA): TGTGCCAGCCTCGGAGGGACTAGGAACACCGGGGAGCTGTTTTTT. It yields the protein CASLGGTRNTGELFF. Full variable domain (remainder filled in from reference TRBV28 and TRBJ2-2): DVKVTQSSRYLVKRTGEKVFLECVQDMDHENMFWYRQDPGLGLRLIYFSYDVKMKEKGDIPEGYSVSREKKERFSLILESASTNQTSMYLCASLGGTRNTGELFFGEGSRLTVL.

The chain is built from TRBV18 and TRBJ1-1; 10 bases are shared with TRBD1. Germline lookup yields CDR1 KGHSH and CDR2 LQKENI. Trimming at V came to 3 bases and at J to 1 base, leaving 5 bases not matched to a gene. This CDR3 region has 16 residues. The DNA of the CDR3 is TGTGCCAGCTCACCCGGGACAGGGGTACAGAACACTGAAGCTTTCTTT. Its protein is CASSPGTGVQNTEAFF.

The chain recombines TRBV29-1 with TRBJ2-1; 8 bases are a match to TRBD2. Germline CDR1 reads SQVTM; CDR2 reads ANQGSEA. The J segment lost 1 base and the V segment lost 5 bases, leaving 16 bases of the junction unmatched. There are 18 residues in the CDR3. CDR3 protein: CSVHGTRVVVGSYNEQFF. The CDR3 nucleotides are TGCAGCGTTCATGGGACTAGAGTCGTAGTCGGATCCTACAATGAGCAGTTCTTC.

This clone appeared a few times. This sequence joins TRBV5-1 and TRBJ2-3; 10 nucleotides line up with TRBD2. This CDR3 region has 17 residues. The germline V gene has CDR1 SGHRS and CDR2 YFSETQ. Trimming cost V 6 bases and J 2 bases; bases outside gene matches: 12. The CDR3 sequence: CASTLGASGSITDTQYF. For the CDR3, the DNA is TGCGCCAGCACCCTGGGGGCTAGCGGGAGTATCACAGATACGCAGTATTTT. Based on the CDR3 plus reference TRBV5-1 and TRBJ2-3, the full variable domain is KAGVTQTPRYLIKTRGQQVTLSCSPISGHRSVSWYQQTPGQGLQFLFEYFSETQRNKGNFPGRFSGRQFSNSRSEMNVSTLELGDSALYLCASTLGASGSITDTQYFGPGTRLTVL.

The V gene is TRBV27, the J gene TRBJ2-5; D unclear. The CDR3 has 16 amino acids. Germline lookup yields CDR1 MNHEY and CDR2 SMNVEV (reference sequence). V lost 3 bases and J lost 2, with 16 bases in between. In nucleotides, the CDR3 is TGTGCCAGCAGTTTCATGAGGTCGTCGGCACAAGAGACCCAGTACTTC. Encoded protein: CASSFMRSSAQETQYF.

This clone occurred many times. The chain employs TRBV29-1 and TRBJ2-2; TRBD2 aligns across 8 bases. The ends lost 6 bases at V and 2 bases at J; junction bases unmatched: 8. The CDR3 length is 15 residues. The germline CDR1 and CDR2 sequences are SQVTM and ANQGSEA. CDR3 region: CSVGVAGYNTGELFF. CDR3 bases: TGCAGCGTGGGGGTAGCGGGATACAACACCGGGGAGCTGTTTTTT.

V gene TRBV10-3 combines with J gene TRBJ2-5, with 9 bases identical to TRBD2. CDR3 length equals 14 residues. Germline CDR1 and CDR2: ENHRY and SYGVKD. V dropped 8 bases and J dropped 5; count of bases not matched to a gene: 9. CDR3 DNA sequence: TGTGCCATCTTTAGCGGGAGACTCTACGAGACCCAGTACTTC. Encoded protein: CAIFSGRLYETQYF.

The table lists this clone with a few counts. CDR3 sequence reads: CASSFPAGGLYF. The CDR3 DNA reads TGTGCCAGCAGCTTCCCGGCGGGAGGCCTTTACTTC. This chain links TRBV7-2 with TRBJ2-5, with 8 nucleotides matching TRBD2. Trimming cost V 3 bases and J 14 bases; bases outside gene matches: 8. Germline CDR1 is SGHTA and CDR2 is FQGNSA. The CDR3 totals 12 residues.

V usage is TRBV2 and J usage is TRBJ2-2; 7 bases agree with TRBD2. The germline V gene encodes CDR1 SNHLY and CDR2 FYNNEI. The CDR3 length is 16 residues. With 1 base clipped from V and 2 bases from J, the junction kept 4 bases outside the gene matches. CDR3 sequence reads: CASSEVASGNTGELFF. In nucleotides, the CDR3 is TGTGCCAGCAGTGAAGTGGCTAGCGGAAACACCGGGGAGCTGTTTTTT.

This clone was seen a few times. The CDR3 region is CASGNGIYGYTF. The DNA for the CDR3 is TGTGCCAGCGGCAACGGGATCTATGGCTACACCTTC. The rearrangement links TRBV27 to TRBJ1-2; D remains unclear. Per germline, CDR1 MNHEY and CDR2 SMNVEV (reference sequence). The V end lost 8 bases, the J end lost 4 bases, and 11 bases lay between the germline ends. The CDR3 is 12 amino acids.

This clone was found a few times. The J gene is TRBJ2-1, the V gene TRBV19; unclear D gene. Germline V gene lookup returns CDR1 LNHDA and CDR2 SQIVND (reference sequence). V was shortened by 4 bases and J by 5 bases, with 12 bases between the two germline ends. The CDR3 consists of 14 residues. The CDR3 DNA reads as TGTGCCAGTAGTACCCACGGAGCTGACAATGAGCAGTTCTTC. Translation gives CASSTHGADNEQFF.

This chain joins TRBV7-2 and TRBJ2-7; the D gene is possibly TRBD2 (5 bases). Germline CDR1 is SGHTA and CDR2 is FQGNSA. Trimming removed 2 bases from V and 6 bases from J, with 14 bases in between. The CDR3 totals 14 residues. CDR3 loop: CASSLNGRGLEQYF. Written as DNA, the CDR3 is TGTGCCAGCAGCTTAAATGGTCGCGGGCTCGAGCAGTACTTC.

The CDR3 region is CASSQDNAVRDTQYF. CDR3 bases: TGTGCCAGCAGCCAAGATAACGCAGTTCGAGATACGCAGTATTTT. The genes are TRBV14 and TRBJ2-3; D not certain. The V and J ends lost 0 bases and 5 bases respectively, with 12 bases between them. This CDR3 has 15 amino acids. The germline V gene encodes CDR1 SGHDN and CDR2 FVKESK.